Following are 8 T cell receptor beta chains from one sample sequenced in a study of blood T cell repertoires in COVID-19 (dated by TCRdb to the early 2020s). Receptor amplification or capture employed the immunoSEQ multiplex PCR assay. TCRdb retrieved this table from immuneACCESS and kept in-frame rearrangements only. Not all clones are present; in checked studies, unresolved V genes account for under half, and no reason is known for the remainder. The sample data list roughly 250,000 clones, and 85% to 90% of these were observed just once. The top ten constitute around 0.99% of the sample. The sample taken for sequencing was peripheral blood. These receptors originate from a woman in her 40s who had recovered from COVID-19.

The chain employs TRBV20-1 and TRBJ1-1; possibly TRBD1 for D (5 bases). The CDR3 has 18 amino acids. The germline CDR1 and CDR2 sequences are DFQATT and SNEGSKA (reference sequence). The V end was cut by 3 bases, the J end by 1 base, with 24 bases between. The CDR3 loop is CSASMFGGMSWANTEAFF. The CDR3 region has the DNA TGCAGTGCTAGTATGTTCGGGGGTATGAGCTGGGCGAACACTGAAGCTTTCTTT.

The chain recombines TRBV2 with TRBJ2-4; 8 positions match TRBD1. The V and J ends lost 2 bases and 0 bases, in that order; junction bases with no gene match: 6. Germline V gene sequence: CDR1 SNHLY, CDR2 FYNNEI. There are 17 residues in the CDR3. Here the CDR3 reads CASSEQGTGVAKNIQYF. The DNA of the CDR3 is TGTGCCAGCAGTGAACAAGGGACAGGAGTAGCCAAAAACATTCAGTACTTC.

This sequence joins TRBV7-9 and TRBJ1-2, with 7 positions matching TRBD1. This CDR3 contains 14 residues. Germline V CDR1 and CDR2: SEHNR, FQNEAQ (reference sequence). The junction had 3 bases not matched to a gene; V was cut back by 1 base and J by 4 bases. CDR3 protein: CASSLEEGAYGYTF. The CDR3 coding sequence is TGTGCCAGCAGCTTAGAGGAGGGGGCCTATGGCTACACCTTC.

In its sample, this clone was seen a few times. V gene TRBV15 combines with J gene TRBJ1-1, with D uncertain. The CDR3 runs to 13 residues. Germline lookup yields CDR1 LNHNV and CDR2 YYDKDF (reference sequence). The V end lost 0 bases, the J end lost 8 bases, and 10 bases lay between the germline ends. In DNA form, the CDR3 reads TGTGCCACCAGCAGAGATGGCGGAGGGGAAGCTTTCTTT. Amino acid sequence: CATSRDGGGEAFF.

The rearrangement links TRBV12-3 or TRBV12-4 to TRBJ1-6; perhaps TRBD1 as D (5 bases). V lost 3 bases and J 9 bases, leaving 9 bases between the germline ends. This CDR3 comprises 13 residues. CDR3 DNA sequence: TGTGCCAGCAGTTTGGGGGAGGGTTCACCCCTCCACTTT. Its translation: CASSLGEGSPLHF.

V is TRBV27 and J is TRBJ1-2; 7 bases are shared with TRBD1. Germline values: CDR1 MNHEY, CDR2 SMNVEV (reference sequence). CDR3 length: 15 amino acids. The ends lost 7 bases at V and 7 bases at J; junction bases unmatched: 15. The DNA of the CDR3 is TGTGCCAGCACCTCCCTCCACAGGGGCCATGGTGGCTACACCTTC. Protein product: CASTSLHRGHGGYTF.

The chain combines TRBV6-5 with TRBJ2-1; a possible D gene is TRBD2 (6 bases). Germline V gives CDR1 MNHEY, CDR2 SVGAGI. The CDR3 runs 13 residues. Trimming stripped 2 bases from V and 14 bases from J, with 16 bases between. DNA for the CDR3: TGTGCCAGCAGTTACGGGGGTGTTGGCGGGGAGTTCTTC. Its protein product is CASSYGGVGGEFF.

This chain links TRBV5-1 with TRBJ2-2; D is perhaps TRBD2 (8 bases). This CDR3 spans 16 amino acids. The germline V and J ends were trimmed by 5 bases and 4 bases, with 18 bases remaining between them. Germline CDR1 is SGHRS and CDR2 is YFSETQ. Here the CDR3 reads CASRPREGAGTGELFF. The CDR3 DNA reads TGCGCCAGCAGACCCCGGGAGGGGGCCGGCACCGGGGAGCTGTTTTTT.